Below, 14 T cell receptor beta chains from the same sample are listed, as sequenced in a study of T cell repertoires and HLA-DP antigens. Their antigens remain unidentified. Only in-frame clones appear in the TCRdb table, and some are missing; sequencing was by immunoSEQ multiplex PCR. The table includes approximately 110,000 clones, more than 85% detected once. Sample: CD4+ T cells from PBMCs. The receptors derive from a woman aged 18-35 years in good health and CMV-seronegative.

In DNA, the CDR3 is TGTGCCAGCTCACCGGTGGGACAGGGGTATAGCAATCAGCCCCAGCATTTT. It translates to CASSPVGQGYSNQPQHF. This chain links TRBV18 with TRBJ1-5, with TRBD1 matching 10 bases. Germline loops: CDR1 KGHSH, CDR2 LQKENI. CDR3 length equals 17 residues. The ends lost 3 bases at V and 0 bases at J; junction bases unmatched: 5. The whole variable domain, remainder taken from reference TRBV18 and TRBJ1-5, is NAGVMQNPRHLVRRRGQEARLRCSPMKGHSHVYWYRQLPEEGLKFMVYLQKENIIDESGMPKERFSAEFPKEGPSILRIQQVVRGDSAAYFCASSPVGQGYSNQPQHFGDGTRLSIL.

This chain links TRBV28 with TRBJ2-6; D is perhaps TRBD1 (5 bases). Germline loops: CDR1 MDHEN, CDR2 SYDVKM. Between the trimmed V and J ends, which lost 5 bases and 5 bases, there was a span of 19 bases. The CDR3 has 17 residues. The CDR3 sequence: CASSTKWTQSRANVLTF. The CDR3 coding sequence is TGTGCCAGCAGTACTAAATGGACACAAAGTCGGGCCAACGTCCTGACTTTC.

The chain employs TRBV7-9 and TRBJ1-4; D not certain. The CDR3 is 13 residues long. CDR1 and CDR2 (germline): SEHNR, FQNEAQ (reference sequence). Trimming removed 3 bases from V and 5 bases from J, with 7 bases in between. The CDR3 nucleotides are TGTGCCAGCAGCTTTTTGGGAAATGAAAAACTGTTTTTT. Protein product: CASSFLGNEKLFF.

The CDR3 DNA reads as TGCGCCAGCAGCTTGGGACACCTCGCAACTAATGAAAAACTGTTTTTT. Encoded protein: CASSLGHLATNEKLFF. The rearrangement joins TRBV5-1 to TRBJ1-4; D uncertain. The CDR3 runs to 16 residues. V was cut by 0 bases and J by 0 bases, with 9 bases left in between. Germline lookup yields CDR1 SGHRS and CDR2 YFSETQ.

This clone was seen a single time. The chain carries TRBV7-2 and TRBJ1-5; D remains ambiguous. The V end lost 3 bases, the J end lost 0 bases, and 3 bases lay between the germline ends. There are 13 residues in the CDR3. CDR1 SGHTA and CDR2 FQGNSA come from the germline V gene. Here the CDR3 reads CASSFDSNQPQHF. CDR3 sequence (DNA): TGTGCCAGCAGCTTCGATAGCAATCAGCCCCAGCATTTT.

The chain has TRBV14 and TRBJ2-7, with D possibly being TRBD1 or TRBD2 (6 bases each). The V end lost 7 bases, the J end lost 0 bases, and 13 bases lay between the germline ends. This CDR3 is 14 amino acids long. Germline loops: CDR1 SGHDN, CDR2 FVKESK. The CDR3 DNA follows: TGTGCCAGCAATATACAGGGACTCTCCTACGAGCAGTACTTC. This gives the protein CASNIQGLSYEQYF.

This clone was found once. J is TRBJ2-3 and V is TRBV7-2, with D unresolved. Germline-derived CDR1 and CDR2 are SGHTA and FQGNSA. This CDR3 contains 14 residues. Deletions cut 1 base from V and 4 bases from J, with 9 bases between. CDR3 sequence: CASSLGARADTQYF. The CDR3 nucleotides read TGTGCCAGCAGCTTAGGGGCTAGGGCAGATACGCAGTATTTT.

The CDR3 spells CSVRTQGAAGELFF. The DNA of the CDR3 is TGCAGCGTTCGAACACAGGGGGCTGCCGGGGAGCTGTTTTTT. V gene TRBV29-1 combines with J gene TRBJ2-2, with 9 bases fitting TRBD1. Germline V gives CDR1 SQVTM, CDR2 ANQGSEA. The CDR3 covers 14 residues. V was clipped by 5 bases and J by 6 bases; unmatched bases: 7.

The chain carries TRBV28 and TRBJ1-5; TRBD1 aligns across 8 bases. The CDR3 extends over 15 amino acids. V was pared by 8 bases and J by 4 bases, with 10 bases of the junction left unmatched. CDR1 is MDHEN, CDR2 SYDVKM, per germline. The CDR3 loop reads CASVLGDRINQPQHF. CDR3 nucleotide sequence: TGTGCCAGCGTCTTGGGGGACAGGATTAATCAGCCCCAGCATTTT.

V gene TRBV7-2 combines with J gene TRBJ2-1; maybe TRBD1 (6 bases). Germline CDR1 and CDR2: SGHTA and FQGNSA. The CDR3 consists of 15 residues. Trimming removed 5 bases from V and 0 bases from J, with 11 bases in between. The CDR3 reads CASSPWGRSYNEQFF. The CDR3 DNA is TGTGCCAGCAGCCCCTGGGGGCGCTCCTACAATGAGCAGTTCTTC.

The V and J genes are TRBV5-8 and TRBJ2-2; 8 positions match TRBD2. Germline V gene data show CDR1 as SGHTS and CDR2 as YDEGEE. This CDR3 region has 16 residues. J gave up 6 bases and V 5 bases, and 12 bases lay outside the gene matches. As DNA, the CDR3 is TGTGCCAGCAGTCCGCTAGCGGGCGCCGTCCCCGGGGAGCTGTTTTTT. Translating gives CASSPLAGAVPGELFF.

The chain has TRBV27 and TRBJ2-3; tentatively, D is TRBD2 (5 bases). Germline CDR1 and CDR2: MNHEY and SMNVEV (reference sequence). The V and J ends lost 8 bases and 2 bases respectively, with 11 bases between them. This CDR3 comprises 13 residues. CDR3: CASRAGNTDTQYF. The CDR3 bases are TGTGCCAGCCGGGCCGGGAACACAGATACGCAGTATTTT.

The chain couples TRBV28 to TRBJ1-1, with no clear D. The V and J ends lost 4 bases and 10 bases respectively, with 13 bases between them. This CDR3 region has 12 residues. CDR1 and CDR2 from the germline V gene are MDHEN and SYDVKM. The CDR3 loop is CASSSLSSGAFF. CDR3 DNA sequence: TGTGCCAGCAGTTCCCTATCCTCAGGAGCTTTCTTT.

J is TRBJ2-4 and V is TRBV27; no clear D. Trimming pared 5 bases from V and 0 bases from J, leaving 17 bases between. Germline V gene data show CDR1 as MNHEY and CDR2 as SMNVEV (reference sequence). The CDR3 sequence is 17 residues long. The CDR3 spells CASSTHYDKLAKNIQYF. Written as DNA, the CDR3 is TGTGCCAGCAGTACCCACTATGACAAATTAGCCAAAAACATTCAGTACTTC.